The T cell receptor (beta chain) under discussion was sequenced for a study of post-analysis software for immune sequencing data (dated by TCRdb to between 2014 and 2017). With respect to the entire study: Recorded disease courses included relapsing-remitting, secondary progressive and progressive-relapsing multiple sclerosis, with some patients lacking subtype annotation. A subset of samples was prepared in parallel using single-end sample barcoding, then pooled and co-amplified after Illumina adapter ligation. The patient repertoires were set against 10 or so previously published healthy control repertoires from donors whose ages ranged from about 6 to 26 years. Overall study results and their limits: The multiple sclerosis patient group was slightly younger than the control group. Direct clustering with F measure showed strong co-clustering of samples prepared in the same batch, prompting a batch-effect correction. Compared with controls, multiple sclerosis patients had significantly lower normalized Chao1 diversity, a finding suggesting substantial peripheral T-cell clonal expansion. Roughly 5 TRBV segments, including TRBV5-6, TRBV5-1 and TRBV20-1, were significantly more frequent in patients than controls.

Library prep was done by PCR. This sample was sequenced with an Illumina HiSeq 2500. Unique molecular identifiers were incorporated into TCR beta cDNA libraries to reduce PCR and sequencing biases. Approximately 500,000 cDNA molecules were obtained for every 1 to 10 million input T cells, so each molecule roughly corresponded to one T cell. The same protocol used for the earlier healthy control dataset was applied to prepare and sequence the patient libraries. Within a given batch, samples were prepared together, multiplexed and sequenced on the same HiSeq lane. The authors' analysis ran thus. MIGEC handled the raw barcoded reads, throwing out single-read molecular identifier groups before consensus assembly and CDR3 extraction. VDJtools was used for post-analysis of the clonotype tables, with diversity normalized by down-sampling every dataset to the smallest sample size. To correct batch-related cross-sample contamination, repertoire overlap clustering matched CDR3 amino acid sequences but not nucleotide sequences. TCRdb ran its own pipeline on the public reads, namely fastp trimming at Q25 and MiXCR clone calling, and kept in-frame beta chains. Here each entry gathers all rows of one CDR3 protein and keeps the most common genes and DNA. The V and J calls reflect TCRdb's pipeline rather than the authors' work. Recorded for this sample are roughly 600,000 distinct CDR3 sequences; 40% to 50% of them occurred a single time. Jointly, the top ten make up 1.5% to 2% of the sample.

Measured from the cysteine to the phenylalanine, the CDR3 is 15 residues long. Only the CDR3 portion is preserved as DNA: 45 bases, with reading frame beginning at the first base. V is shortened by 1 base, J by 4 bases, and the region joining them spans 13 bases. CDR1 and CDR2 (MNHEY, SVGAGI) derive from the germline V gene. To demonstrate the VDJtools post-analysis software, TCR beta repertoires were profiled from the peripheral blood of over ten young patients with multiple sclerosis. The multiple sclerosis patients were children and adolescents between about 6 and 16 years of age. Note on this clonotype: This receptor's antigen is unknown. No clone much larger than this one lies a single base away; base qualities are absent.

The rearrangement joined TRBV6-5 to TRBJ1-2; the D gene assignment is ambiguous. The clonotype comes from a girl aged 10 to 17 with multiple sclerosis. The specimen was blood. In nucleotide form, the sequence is TGTGCCAGCAGTTACTTCTCCGGAGCTCGCTATGGCTACACCTTC. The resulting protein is CASSYFSGARYGYTF.